This TCR beta chain was sequenced in a study of blood T cell repertoires in COVID-19. After removal of 0 bases from V and 4 bases from J, the junction contained 3 bases not matched to a gene. The CDR3 is 15 amino acids. The V gene's germline CDR1 is SGHRS and CDR2 YFSETQ. Assay used: immunoSEQ multiplex PCR; TCRdb lists only in-frame clones, some missing. Among fewer than 250,000 clones listed, about 84% were seen once. The receptor comes from a woman older than 75 with COVID-19, enrolled during active disease. The chain has TRBV5-1 and TRBJ2-1; TRBD1 matches at 8 bases. Sequenced: peripheral blood. Written as DNA, the CDR3 is TGCGCCAGCAGCTTGGATGGGACAGGATACAATGAGCAGTTCTTC. Its translation is CASSLDGTGYNEQFF.